These T cell receptor beta chains were read from a single sample in a study of technical replicates of blood from a handful of donors. Generated by immunoSEQ multiplex PCR, the TCRdb table keeps only in-frame clones and is missing some. The profile shows fewer than 75,000 clones, around 89% of them singletons. The sequenced sample consisted of PBMCs. These receptors all stem from a human donor in good health. Some clones in this sample may be carry-over from other donors' samples. Each CDR3 is given with its conserved first and last residue. The order of the fields is D gene, V gene, J gene, clone size, CDR3 protein, CDR3 DNA. D genes are given only for firm matches. Size is stated for part of the rows, as once, few or many counts, or as a class when the clone is expanded.

>-|TRBV13|TRBJ2-5|-
CASSLKLQGTETQYF
TGTGCCAGCAGCCTAAAATTACAGGGAACTGAGACCCAGTACTTC
>-|TRBV5-1|TRBJ2-1|-
CASTYGGNSYNEQFF
TGCGCCAGCACCTATGGGGGGAACTCCTACAATGAGCAGTTCTTC
>TRBD1|TRBV7-2|TRBJ1-2|-
CASSLVKTGAFYGYTF
TGTGCCAGCAGCTTAGTCAAGACAGGGGCTTTCTATGGCTACACCTTC
>TRBD1|TRBV11-2|TRBJ1-4|-
CASSLGQGKLFF
TGTGCCAGCAGCCTCGGACAGGGGAAACTGTTTTTT
>TRBD1|TRBV30|TRBJ1-2|-
CAWTLHRGYGYTF
TGTGCCTGGACATTGCACAGGGGCTATGGCTACACCTTC
>TRBD1|TRBV6-1|TRBJ1-1|-
CASREGQFVEAFF
TGTGCCAGCAGGGAGGGACAGTTTGTTGAAGCTTTCTTT
>TRBD2|TRBV7-2|TRBJ2-3|-
CASSRAGGVRARYTDTQYF
TGTGCCAGCAGCCGGGCGGGAGGGGTAAGGGCGAGGTACACAGATACGCAGTATTTT
>TRBD1|TRBV19|TRBJ2-7|-
CASSTAWDRDEQYF
TGTGCCAGTAGTACCGCTTGGGACAGGGACGAGCAGTACTTC
>-|TRBV5-4|TRBJ1-1|-
CASSLLRGIVTEAFF
TGTGCCAGCAGCCTTCTCAGGGGAATCGTGACTGAAGCTTTCTTT
>TRBD2|TRBV7-2|TRBJ2-3|-
CASSSGLRGDTQYF
TGTGCCAGCAGTTCCGGACTGCGGGGGGATACGCAGTATTTT
>-|TRBV28|TRBJ2-3|-
CASSSLGGADTQYF
TGTGCCAGCAGTTCACTAGGGGGGGCAGATACGCAGTATTTT
>TRBD1|TRBV7-2|TRBJ2-6|-
CASSPGDRVKSGANVLTF
TGTGCCAGCAGCCCTGGGGACAGGGTGAAGTCTGGGGCCAACGTCCTGACTTTC
>TRBD1|TRBV4-1|TRBJ1-6|-
CASSQDGWTGNSPLHF
TGCGCCAGCAGCCAAGATGGGTGGACAGGGAATTCACCCCTCCACTTT
>-|TRBV28|TRBJ2-7|-
CASSLLEGSSYEQYF
TGTGCCAGCAGTCTCCTGGAGGGATCCTCCTACGAGCAGTACTTC
>TRBD1|TRBV7-6|TRBJ1-2|-
CASSPGQGYGYTF
TGTGCCAGCAGCCCCGGACAGGGGTATGGCTACACCTTC
>-|TRBV5-6|TRBJ2-5|-
CASSLGTFSGSQETQYF
TGTGCCAGCAGCTTGGGGACTTTTAGCGGCAGTCAAGAGACCCAGTACTTC
>-|TRBV9|TRBJ2-1|-
CASSVVSGWSSYNEQFF
TGTGCCAGCAGCGTAGTGTCAGGGTGGAGCTCCTACAATGAGCAGTTCTTC
>TRBD2|TRBV6-5|TRBJ2-3|-
CASMKTSGTDTQYF
TGTGCCAGCATGAAGACTAGCGGCACAGATACGCAGTATTTT
>-|TRBV4-1|TRBJ2-5|-
CASSSRGSNQGETQYF
TGCGCCAGCAGTTCCAGAGGTAGCAACCAGGGGGAGACCCAGTACTTC
>-|TRBV27|TRBJ2-1|-
CASSLSEYNEQFF
TGTGCCAGCAGTTTATCTGAGTACAATGAGCAGTTCTTC
>-|TRBV4-1|TRBJ1-5|once
CASSQDQLFRPITGNRRPQHF
TGCGCCAGCAGCCAAGATCAGTTATTTCGGCCGATTACAGGGAATCGGAGGCCCCAGCATTTT
>TRBD1|TRBV27|TRBJ1-5|-
CASSRTGGDQPQHF
TGTGCCAGCAGTCGGACAGGCGGGGATCAGCCCCAGCATTTT
>TRBD1|TRBV5-4|TRBJ1-4|-
CASSPSQGASNEKLFF
TGTGCCAGCAGCCCTAGCCAGGGGGCTTCTAATGAAAAACTGTTTTTT
>-|TRBV6-6|TRBJ2-7|-
CASSSRTQGGYEQYF
TGTGCCAGCAGTTCGAGAACTCAGGGGGGCTACGAGCAGTACTTC
>-|TRBV4-2|TRBJ2-2|-
CASSQAEANTGELFF
TGTGCCAGCAGCCAAGCGGAGGCGAACACCGGGGAGCTGTTTTTT
>-|TRBV7-3|TRBJ2-7|-
CASSLIGGSGTYYEQYF
TGTGCCAGCAGCTTAATAGGGGGAAGCGGGACATACTACGAGCAGTACTTC
>TRBD2|TRBV4-3|TRBJ2-1|-
CASSQTGTSGRNEQFF
TGCGCCAGCAGCCAGACCGGGACTAGCGGGAGGAATGAGCAGTTCTTC
>-|TRBV5-1|TRBJ1-4|few
CASSLEQGREKLFF
TGCGCCAGCAGCTTGGAACAGGGACGTGAAAAACTGTTTTTT
>TRBD2|TRBV13|TRBJ2-7|-
CASSARTSGIVAYEQYF
TGTGCCAGCAGCGCGCGGACTAGCGGGATCGTGGCCTACGAGCAGTACTTC
>TRBD1|TRBV29-1|TRBJ1-2|once
CSAERVQGAPQHGYTF
TGCAGCGCTGAGAGAGTGCAGGGGGCCCCTCAGCATGGCTACACCTTC
>-|TRBV30|TRBJ2-7|once
CAWSPRGEQYF
TGTGCCTGGAGTCCTCGAGGTGAGCAGTACTTC
>TRBD2|TRBV29-1|TRBJ2-5|-
CSAHPGGVETQYF
TGCAGCGCTCATCCGGGGGGTGTGGAGACCCAGTACTTC